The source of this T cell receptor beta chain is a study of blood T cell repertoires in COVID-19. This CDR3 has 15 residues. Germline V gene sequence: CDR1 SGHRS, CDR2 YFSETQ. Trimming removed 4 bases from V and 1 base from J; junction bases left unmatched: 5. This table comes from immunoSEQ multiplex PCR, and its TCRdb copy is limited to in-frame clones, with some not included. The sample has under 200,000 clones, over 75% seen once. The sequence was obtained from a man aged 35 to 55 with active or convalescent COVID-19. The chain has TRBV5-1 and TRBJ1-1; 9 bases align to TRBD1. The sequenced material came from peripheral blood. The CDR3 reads CASSPGQGTNTEAFF. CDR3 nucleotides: TGCGCCAGCAGCCCAGGACAGGGGACGAACACTGAAGCTTTCTTT.